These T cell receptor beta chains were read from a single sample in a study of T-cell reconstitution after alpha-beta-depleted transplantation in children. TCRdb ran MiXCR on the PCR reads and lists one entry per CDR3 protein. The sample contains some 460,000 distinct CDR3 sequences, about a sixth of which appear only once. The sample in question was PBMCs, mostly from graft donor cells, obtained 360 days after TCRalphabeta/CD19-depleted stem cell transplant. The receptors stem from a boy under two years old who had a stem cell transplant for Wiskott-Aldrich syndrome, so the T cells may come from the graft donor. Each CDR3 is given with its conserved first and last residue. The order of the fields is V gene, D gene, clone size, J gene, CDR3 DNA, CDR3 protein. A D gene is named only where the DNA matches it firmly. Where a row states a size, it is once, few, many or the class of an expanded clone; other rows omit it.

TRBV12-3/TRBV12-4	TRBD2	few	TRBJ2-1	TGTGCCAGCAGTTTAGCGGGGACTAGTTTTGAGCAGTTCTTC	CASSLAGTSFEQFF
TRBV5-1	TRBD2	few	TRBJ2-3	TGCGCCAGCAGCCCCGGACTAGCGGGGGGGACGGGCACAGATACGCAGTATTTT	CASSPGLAGGTGTDTQYF
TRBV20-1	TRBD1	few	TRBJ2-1	TGCAGTGCTAGAGATCCCCGACAGGGATCCTACAATGAGCAGTTCTTC	CSARDPRQGSYNEQFF
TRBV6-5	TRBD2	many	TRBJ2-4	TGTGCCAGCCGTTCTTTAGGACTAGCGGGAGCCAAAAACATTCAGTACTTC	CASRSLGLAGAKNIQYF
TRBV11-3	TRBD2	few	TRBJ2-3	TGTGCCAGCAGTCTACTAGCGGGTGGCTGGGATACGCAGTATTTT	CASSLLAGGWDTQYF
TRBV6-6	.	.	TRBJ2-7	TGTGCCAGCAGTTACCAGGAAAAAGGGGAGCAGTACTTC	CASSYQEKGEQYF
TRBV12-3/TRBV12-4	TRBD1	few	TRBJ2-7	TGTGCCAGCAGTTTCGGGGACAGGGCCTACGAGCAGTACTTC	CASSFGDRAYEQYF
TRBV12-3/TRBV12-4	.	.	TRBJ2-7	TGTGCCAGCAGTCCCACTCAGGGTCCTCTCTACGAGCAGTACTTC	CASSPTQGPLYEQYF
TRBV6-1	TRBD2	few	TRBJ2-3	TGTGCCGCGGGCCCACTAGCGACAGATACGCAGTATTTT	CAAGPLATDTQYF
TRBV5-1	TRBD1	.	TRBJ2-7	TGCGCCAGCAGCTCTGGACAGGGTCCGACCTACGAGCAGTACTTC	CASSSGQGPTYEQYF
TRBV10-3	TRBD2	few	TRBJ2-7	TGTGCCATCAGTGAGTCGACTAGCGGGAGATCCTACGAGCAGTACTTC	CAISESTSGRSYEQYF
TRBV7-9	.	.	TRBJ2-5	TGTGCCAGCAGCCCACCCTTGTACCAAGAGACCCAGTACTTC	CASSPPLYQETQYF
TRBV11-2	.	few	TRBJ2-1	TGTGCCAGCAGCTTAGCTTTCCGGGGGGCTGACAATGAGCAGTTCTTC	CASSLAFRGADNEQFF
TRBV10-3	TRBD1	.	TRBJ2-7	TGTGCCATCACCCAGGGGGCTACCTACGAGCAGTACTTC	CAITQGATYEQYF
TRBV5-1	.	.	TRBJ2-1	TGCGCCAGCAGCCTGGGGCCGGGCCTAGCCTACAATGAGCAGTTCTTC	CASSLGPGLAYNEQFF
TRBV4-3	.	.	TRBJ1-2	TGCGCCAGCAGCCAACGGTGGAAGGGGAACTATGGCTACACCTTC	CASSQRWKGNYGYTF
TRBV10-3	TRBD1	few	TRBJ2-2	TGTGCCATCAGTGAGAGGGGGACAGGGAACACCGGGGAGCTGTTTTTT	CAISERGTGNTGELFF
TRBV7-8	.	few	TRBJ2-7	TGTGCCAGCAGCTTAGAACAGGGTCCCTACGAGCAGTACTTC	CASSLEQGPYEQYF
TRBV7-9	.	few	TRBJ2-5	TGTGCCAGCAGCGAATTGGTCGATGGGGGGCGAGAGACCCAGTACTTC	CASSELVDGGRETQYF
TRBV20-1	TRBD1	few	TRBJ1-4	TGCAGTGCTAGATCTGGGACAGGGTTTGAAAAACTGTTTTTT	CSARSGTGFEKLFF
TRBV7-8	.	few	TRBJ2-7	TGTGCCAGCAGCCTACTCTTGGGCCTTGCCTACGAGCAGTACTTC	CASSLLLGLAYEQYF
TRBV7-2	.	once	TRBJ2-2	TGTGCCAGCAGCTTATCGGGGCGAGCCGGGAAGCTGTTTTTT	CASSLSGRAGKLFF
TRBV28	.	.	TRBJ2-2	TGTGCCAGCAGACCACAGGATTTCGGGGAGCTGTTTTTT	CASRPQDFGELFF
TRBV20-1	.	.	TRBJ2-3	TGCAGTGCCTCGTGGGGCACAGATACGCAGTATTTT	CSASWGTDTQYF
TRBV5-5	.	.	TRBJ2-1	TGTGCCAGCAGCTTGCTGAGGTTCTCCTACAATGAGCAGTTCTTC	CASSLLRFSYNEQFF
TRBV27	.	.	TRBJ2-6	TGTGCCAGCAGTCCCAGACCGATCTCTGGGGCCAACGTCCTGACTTTC	CASSPRPISGANVLTF
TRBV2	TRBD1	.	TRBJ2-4	TGTGCCAGCAGTTCTACAGGGGACATTCAGTACTTC	CASSSTGDIQYF
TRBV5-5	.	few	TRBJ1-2	TGTGCCAGCAGCTCCACCCTAGGGGTAAAGGGCTACACCTTC	CASSSTLGVKGYTF
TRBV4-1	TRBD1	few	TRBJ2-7	TGCGCCAGCAGCCAAACCCCAGGGGGCCCCCGGGACGAGCAGTACTTC	CASSQTPGGPRDEQYF
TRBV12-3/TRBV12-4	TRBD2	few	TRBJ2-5	TGTGCCAGCAGTTTAGCGCCAGCGGGAGTGGGGACCCAGTACTTC	CASSLAPAGVGTQYF